This T cell receptor beta chain was identified during a study of T cell responses to AZD1222 COVID-19 vaccine (dated by TCRdb to the early 2020s). Study-wide context: AZD1222 recipients with second doses at about 4 weeks or about 12 weeks were pooled, because spike-specific TCR depth and breadth did not differ between schedules. A total of under 250 trial participants underwent TCR sequencing, of whom more than 200 had received two doses of AZD1222 and 26 had received two doses of the MenACWY control vaccine. Enrollment into the trials was organized by age into subgroups of 18-55, 56-69 and 70-plus years, and those subgroups contained roughly 150, 30 and 60 TCR-sequenced participants, respectively.

On this clone itself: Its target antigen remains unknown. Per-nucleotide qualities are absent, and no much larger clonotype sits a single base away.

What the research found in general, with its limitations: Reportedly, almost half of the unique spike-specific TCRs recognized epitopes lying outside the regions that are mutated in the B.1.351 and B.1.1.7 variants. Because no day 14 peak-response samples were available, the repertoires could be characterized only after the peak T cell response. The 56-69-year group was small, and its depth increase did not reach significance, likely because of low power. Most participants were white British and females outnumbered males, and the authors suggested that clonal diversity may have been underestimated. The whole spike protein was spanned by vaccine-associated CD4 TCRs, and dominant responses were seen in regions 160-218 and 743-854. Only a handful of AZD1222 recipients were SARS-CoV-2 seropositive at baseline, limiting conclusions about previously exposed vaccinees. A significant rise in spike-specific TCR breadth and depth was observed after two AZD1222 doses relative to day 0 and relative to MenACWY recipients.

The sample's time point label, in plain terms: baseline before first vaccination. Vaccinee samples were obtained from the UK trials COV001 and COV002, which included a single-blind randomized controlled phase 2/3 trial of AZD1222 (ChAdOx1 nCoV-19) in healthy adults. Trial participant PBMC samples were collected at day 0 and day 28 after the second dose for TCRbeta chain sequencing. The CDR3 regions of human TCRbeta chains were subjected to immunosequencing. The study's processing was this. TCRs in the repertoires were matched against a reference library of SARS-CoV-2-specific TCRs that had been generated with the MIRA antigen-specificity platform. Breadth was defined as the fraction of unique TCRs that were SARS-CoV-2-associated. Depth was defined as the fraction of total T cells that were SARS-CoV-2-associated. Using the MIRA data, each spike-specific TCR was assigned both to the spike region to which the TCR was reactive and to a CD4 or CD8 class. Log10-transformed breadth and depth values were compared by one-way ANOVA with Sidak's multiple comparisons tests. TCRdb took over this immuneACCESS table, retaining in-frame rearrangements with V and J assigned. Such tables are incomplete; in checked studies, under half of the missing clones stem from an unresolved V gene, and the remainder is unexplained. That table gives V, J and clone size, and the DNA gave D and trimming. For this sample there are about 120,000 clones; 65% to 85% appear just once. The top ten clonotypes cover about 9.7% of the sample.

V loses 3 bases of germline sequence and J loses 2 bases, and the interval between the two ends is 11 bases. The CDR3 goes from the cysteine to the phenylalanine over 14 residues. The retained sequence is limited to the CDR3, 42 bases, with the frame set at the first base. CDR1 and CDR2 were assigned from the germline V gene as SGHRS and YFSETQ. This chain joins TRBV5-1 to TRBJ2-5; the D segment might be TRBD1 or TRBD2, since each matches 5 bases. The sequenced sample was peripheral blood, obtained on day 0 of AZD1222 vaccination. The clonotype was recovered from an adult in good health. The CDR3 region reads CASSSGTKQETQYF. The DNA sequence reads TGCGCCAGCAGCTCTGGGACGAAACAAGAGACCCAGTACTTC.